Listed here are 15 T cell receptor beta chains from one sample, sequenced in a study of blood T cell repertoires in COVID-19. The method was immunoSEQ multiplex PCR; TCRdb's version includes in-frame clones alone and lacks a portion of them. The sample includes about 350,000 clones, roughly nine tenths of them seen just once. Sequencing was performed on peripheral blood. Receptor source: an older woman with COVID-19, enrolled during active disease.

This chain connects TRBV7-9 to TRBJ2-3, with 14 bases matching TRBD2. CDR1 and CDR2 from the germline V gene are SEHNR and FQNEAQ (reference sequence). This CDR3 spans 18 amino acids. V shed 5 bases, J shed 4 bases, and the junction held 11 bases outside the gene matches. CDR3 sequence (DNA): TGTGCCAGCAGCCACGGACGACTAGCGGGGGGGCAGTCAGATACGCAGTATTTT. Translated, it gives CASSHGRLAGGQSDTQYF.

V gene TRBV7-8 combines with J gene TRBJ1-4, with 10 bases aligning to TRBD1. Germline CDR1 and CDR2: SGHVS and FQNEAQ. V gave up 4 bases and J gave up 7 bases; unmatched junction bases: 6. This CDR3 spans 15 amino acids. This CDR3 reads CASSSETGGAEKLFF. The CDR3 region has the DNA TGTGCCAGCAGCTCTGAGACAGGGGGCGCTGAAAAACTGTTTTTT. Supplemented by reference TRBV7-8 and TRBJ1-4, the full variable domain reads GAGVSQSPRYKVAKRGQDVALRCDPISGHVSLFWYQQALGQGPEFLTYFQNEAQLDKSGLPSDRFFAERPEGSVSTLKIQRTQQEDSAVYLCASSSETGGAEKLFFGSGTQLSVL.

V usage is TRBV11-2 and J usage is TRBJ2-7, with 10 bases that match TRBD2. CDR3 length: 16 residues. V shed 5 bases and J 3 bases; nucleotides not matched to a gene: 10. CDR1 is SGHAT and CDR2 is FQNNGV in the germline V gene. CDR3: CASSPAFQRGGYEQYF. Here the CDR3 DNA reads TGTGCCAGCAGCCCAGCTTTTCAGCGGGGGGGCTACGAGCAGTACTTC.

This clone was recorded a few times. This chain joins TRBV11-3 and TRBJ2-6, with TRBD2 matching over 10 bases. The V gene's germline CDR1 is SGHNT and CDR2 YENEEA. The trim removed 1 base at V and 1 base at J, leaving 4 bases unmatched. The CDR3 runs to 18 residues. The CDR3 coding sequence is TGTGCCAGCAGCTTAGGTGCTAGCGGGGGTTCTGGGGCCAACGTCCTGACTTTC. It encodes CASSLGASGGSGANVLTF.

V and J are TRBV15 and TRBJ2-7; D not certain. The CDR3 extends over 13 amino acids. Trimming took off 3 bases at V and 1 base at J, with 7 bases between the two ends. Germline CDR1 and CDR2: LNHNV and YYDKDF (reference sequence). The chain's CDR3 is CATSSHGSYEQYF. The DNA of the CDR3 is TGTGCCACCAGCAGCCACGGTTCCTACGAGCAGTACTTC.

The rearrangement links TRBV6-2 or TRBV6-3 to TRBJ1-1; D is possibly TRBD1 (5 bases). The germline CDR1 and CDR2 sequences are MNHEY and SVGEGT. This CDR3 has 16 amino acids. V dropped 6 bases and J dropped 1 base, with 18 bases sitting between them. The CDR3 nucleotides read TGTGCCAGCAGACCTTGGGGGGTAATGAAGAACACTGAAGCTTTCTTT. This translates into CASRPWGVMKNTEAFF.

The V gene is TRBV4-2, the J gene TRBJ2-1; 10 bases match TRBD2. After removal of 5 bases from V and 2 bases from J, the junction contained 3 bases not matched to a gene. The germline CDR1 and CDR2 sequences are LGHNA and YNFKEQ. The CDR3 has 15 amino acids. The CDR3 DNA reads as TGTGCCAGCAGCTCAGCGGGGGGGACCTACAATGAGCAGTTCTTC. As protein: CASSSAGGTYNEQFF.

This chain uses TRBV19 with TRBJ1-2, with D tentatively TRBD1 (6 bases). The length of the CDR3 is 13 residues. Trimming pared 3 bases from V and 6 bases from J, leaving 11 bases between. The germline V gene has CDR1 LNHDA and CDR2 SQIVND (reference sequence). For the CDR3, the DNA is TGTGCCAGTAGTATGCGGGGGGCAGATGGCTACACCTTC. It specifies CASSMRGADGYTF.

The chain joins TRBV11-2 to TRBJ1-6, with D perhaps TRBD1 (6 bases). CDR1 SGHAT and CDR2 FQNNGV come from the germline V gene. The CDR3 is 14 residues long. The V gene lost 1 base and the J gene lost 8 bases, with 9 bases spanning the gap. The CDR3 spells CASSLGGRDSPLHF. CDR3 nucleotide sequence: TGTGCCAGCAGCTTAGGGGGGCGAGATTCACCCCTCCACTTT.

The rearrangement links TRBV11-2 to TRBJ1-1; 10 nucleotides line up with TRBD1. This CDR3 comprises 15 residues. CDR1 SGHAT and CDR2 FQNNGV come from the germline V gene. Trimming cost V 3 bases and J 1 base; bases outside gene matches: 2. The CDR3 loop reads CASSLTGGPNTEAFF. In DNA, the CDR3 is TGTGCCAGCAGCTTGACAGGGGGCCCGAACACTGAAGCTTTCTTT.

The chain links TRBV28 to TRBJ1-1; D may be TRBD1 (6 bases). Germline V lookup: CDR1 MDHEN, CDR2 SYDVKM. The CDR3 spans 12 residues. V was clipped by 11 bases and J by 10 bases, with 20 bases between them. CDR3 protein: CALGSRGGRAFF. The CDR3 nucleotides are TGTGCCTTGGGGTCCAGGGGCGGTCGAGCTTTCTTT.

This clone has only a few counts. This chain joins TRBV18 and TRBJ2-1; no clear D. Trimming cost V 1 base and J 6 bases, with 7 bases left between them. The CDR3 loop spans 13 amino acids. Per the germline V gene, CDR1 is KGHSH and CDR2 is LQKENI. The CDR3 coding sequence is TGTGCCAGCTCACCACGAAGCCCCAATGAGCAGTTCTTC. It translates to CASSPRSPNEQFF.

V is TRBV11-2 and J is TRBJ1-5; perhaps TRBD1 as D (6 bases). Trimming cost V 1 base and J 6 bases, with 7 bases left between them. The germline CDR1 and CDR2 sequences are SGHAT and FQNNGV. The CDR3 spans 13 residues. CDR3 residues: CASSLARGQPQHF. The CDR3 bases are TGTGCCAGCAGCTTAGCCAGGGGTCAGCCCCAGCATTTT.

The chain is built from TRBV4-1 and TRBJ2-1, with 15 positions matching TRBD2. The J segment lost 15 bases and the V segment lost 1 base, leaving 10 bases of the junction unmatched. The CDR3 is 16 amino acids. Germline V gene data show CDR1 as MGHRA and CDR2 as YSYEKL. DNA for the CDR3: TGCGCCAGCAGCCAAGGGTTCGGACTAGCGGGGGGGATTCGGTTCTTC. This sequence encodes CASSQGFGLAGGIRFF.

This clone was observed a few times. The rearrangement links TRBV30 to TRBJ2-6, with TRBD1 matching over 10 bases. CDR3 length: 16 residues. Germline CDR1 is GTSNPN and CDR2 is SVGIG (reference sequence). The V segment lost 3 bases and the J segment 1 base; nucleotides outside the gene matches: 3. CDR3 in DNA: TGTGCCTGGAGGGGGACAGGGGTTTCTGGGGCCAACGTCCTGACTTTC. Translation: CAWRGTGVSGANVLTF.